What follows describes a single T cell receptor beta chain. In the original workflow: From reference gene primer amplification, estimates of nucleated cell counts were derived. Repertoires were generated with immunoSEQ multiplex PCR, while TCRdb's copy carries only in-frame clones and drops some. That table supplies the V and J calls and clone size; D and trimming were determined from the DNA. The sample holds about 36,000 clones, approximately 75% seen once. The source of the sample is a study of blood T cell repertoires in COVID-19. Turning to the study itself: COVID-19 samples collected from the United States, Italy and Spain covered acute and convalescent phases. T cells, B-cell-depleted T cells, or PBMCs provided the cDNA or gDNA that served as material.

CDR1 is SGHRS and CDR2 is YFSETQ in the germline V gene. CDR3 length: 15 amino acids. The V gene lost 0 bases and the J gene lost 5 bases, with 11 bases spanning the gap. The chain joins TRBV5-1 to TRBJ2-2, with a tentative D call TRBD2 (6 bases). Sequencing was carried out using peripheral blood. The receptor comes from a human donor in a cohort sampled during active or convalescent COVID-19. The donor label of this sample is uncertain. This chain's CDR3 is CASSLVAGGTGELFF. The CDR3 coding sequence is TGCGCCAGCAGCTTGGTCGCAGGAGGGACCGGGGAGCTGTTTTTT.